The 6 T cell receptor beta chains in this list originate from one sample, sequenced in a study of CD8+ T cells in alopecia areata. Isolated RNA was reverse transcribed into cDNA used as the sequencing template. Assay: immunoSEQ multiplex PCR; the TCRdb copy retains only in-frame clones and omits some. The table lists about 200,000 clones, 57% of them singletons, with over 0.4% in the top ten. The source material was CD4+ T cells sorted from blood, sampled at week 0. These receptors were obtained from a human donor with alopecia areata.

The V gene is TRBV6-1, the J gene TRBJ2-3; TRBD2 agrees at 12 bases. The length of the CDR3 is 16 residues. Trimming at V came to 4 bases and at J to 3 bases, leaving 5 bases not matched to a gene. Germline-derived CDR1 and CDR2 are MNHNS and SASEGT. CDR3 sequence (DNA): TGTGCCAGCAGTGCCAAAACTAGCGGGAGGACAGATACGCAGTATTTT. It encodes CASSAKTSGRTDTQYF.

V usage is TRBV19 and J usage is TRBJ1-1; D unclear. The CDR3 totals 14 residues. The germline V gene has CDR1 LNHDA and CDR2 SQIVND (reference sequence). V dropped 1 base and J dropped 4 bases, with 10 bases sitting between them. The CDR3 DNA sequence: TGTGCCAGTAGTATAGCTGGCGTGGGCACTGAAGCTTTCTTT. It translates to CASSIAGVGTEAFF.

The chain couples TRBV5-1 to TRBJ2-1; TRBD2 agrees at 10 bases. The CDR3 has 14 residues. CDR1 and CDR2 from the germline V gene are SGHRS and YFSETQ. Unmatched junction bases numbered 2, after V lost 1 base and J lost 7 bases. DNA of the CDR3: TGCGCCAGCAGCTTGATAGCGGGAGGTAATGAGCAGTTCTTC. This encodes CASSLIAGGNEQFF.

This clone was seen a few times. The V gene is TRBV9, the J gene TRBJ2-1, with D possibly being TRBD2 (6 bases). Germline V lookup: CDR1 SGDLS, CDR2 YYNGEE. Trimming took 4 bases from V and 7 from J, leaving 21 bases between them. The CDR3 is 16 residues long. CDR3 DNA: TGTGCCAGCAGCAGCTTCCCCGACCGGGAGCGGAATGAGCAGTTCTTC. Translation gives CASSSFPDRERNEQFF.

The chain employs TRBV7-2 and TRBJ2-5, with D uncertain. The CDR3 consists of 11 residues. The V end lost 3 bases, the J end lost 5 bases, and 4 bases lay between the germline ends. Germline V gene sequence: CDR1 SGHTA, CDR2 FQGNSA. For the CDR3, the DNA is TGTGCCAGCAGCTTTGTGGAGACCCAGTACTTC. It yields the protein CASSFVETQYF.

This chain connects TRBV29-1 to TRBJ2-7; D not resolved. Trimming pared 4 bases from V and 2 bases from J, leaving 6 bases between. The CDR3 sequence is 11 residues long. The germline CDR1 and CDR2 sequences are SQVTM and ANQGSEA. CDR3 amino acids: CSVALTYEQYF. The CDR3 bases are TGCAGCGTTGCCCTGACCTACGAGCAGTACTTC.